The rows below give T cell receptor beta chains drawn from one sample of a study of blood T cell repertoires in COVID-19. The table came from immunoSEQ multiplex PCR; TCRdb's copy has only in-frame clones and leaves some out. This sample has about 230,000 clones; 80% to 90% occur once, and the top ten carry less than 3.5%. The source material was peripheral blood. The receptors come from a man under 40 with COVID-19, enrolled during active disease. Both conserved end residues are part of each CDR3. Fields, in order: D gene, J gene, clone size, V gene, CDR3 protein, CDR3 DNA. A D gene is named only where the DNA matches it firmly. Expanded clones get a size class; other rows say once, few or many, or leave the size out.

TRBD1,TRBJ2-3,NA,TRBV5-4,CASSSWTGATDTQYF,TGTGCCAGCAGCTCATGGACAGGGGCGACAGATACGCAGTATTTT
NA,TRBJ2-1,NA,TRBV19,CASTPRVGGAPNEQFF,TGTGCCAGTACCCCCAGGGTGGGCGGGGCCCCTAATGAGCAGTTCTTC
NA,TRBJ1-3,NA,TRBV4-2,CASSPEEASGNTIYF,TGTGCCAGCAGCCCGGAGGAGGCCTCTGGAAACACCATATATTTT
TRBD2,TRBJ2-1,NA,TRBV15,CATSRRGLAGVEQFF,TGTGCCACCAGCAGGCGGGGACTAGCGGGGGTAGAGCAGTTCTTC
NA,TRBJ1-6,NA,TRBV3-1/TRBV3-2,CASSQHRWDNSPLHF,TGTGCCAGCAGCCAACACAGGTGGGATAATTCACCCCTCCACTTT
NA,TRBJ2-3,NA,TRBV30,CAWSPLTDTQYF,TGTGCCTGGAGTCCATTGACAGATACGCAGTATTTT
TRBD1,TRBJ2-2,NA,TRBV24-1,CATSNYRTGGSGELFF,TGTGCCACCAGTAATTATAGGACAGGGGGCTCCGGGGAGCTGTTTTTT
TRBD1,TRBJ1-1,NA,TRBV2,CASSPRQGGNTEAFF,TGTGCCAGCAGTCCCCGACAGGGTGGGAACACTGAAGCTTTCTTT
NA,TRBJ1-2,NA,TRBV19,CASSPGLYGYTF,TGTGCCAGTAGTCCAGGCCTCTATGGCTACACCTTC
TRBD1,TRBJ2-3,NA,TRBV19,CASSTRGSSTDTQYF,TGTGCCAGTAGTACCAGGGGGTCTAGCACAGATACGCAGTATTTT
NA,TRBJ1-1,NA,TRBV7-9,CASSPLEGWGHPNTEAFF,TGTGCCAGCAGCCCCCTTGAAGGTTGGGGGCATCCGAACACTGAAGCTTTCTTT
NA,TRBJ2-7,NA,TRBV18,CASSPTSHGDEQYF,TGTGCCAGCTCACCCACTTCCCATGGAGACGAGCAGTACTTC
NA,TRBJ1-1,NA,TRBV25-1,CASSPLAGGGTEAFF,TGTGCCAGCAGTCCCCTGGCGGGCGGAGGCACTGAAGCTTTCTTT
TRBD1,TRBJ2-7,NA,TRBV7-2,CASSLAGDRTGTYEQYF,TGTGCCAGCAGCTTAGCGGGAGATAGGACAGGTACCTACGAGCAGTACTTC
TRBD1,TRBJ1-1,NA,TRBV18,CASSYGQGSLTEAFF,TGTGCCAGCTCTTATGGACAGGGCTCCCTGACTGAAGCTTTCTTT
TRBD2,TRBJ2-7,once,TRBV5-4,CASGKTSSTYEQYF,TGTGCCAGCGGAAAGACTAGCTCCACCTACGAGCAGTACTTC
NA,TRBJ2-1,NA,TRBV2,CASSGTGREAYNEQFF,TGTGCCAGCAGTGGGACAGGGAGGGAGGCCTACAATGAGCAGTTCTTC
TRBD2,TRBJ2-5,NA,TRBV28,CASSVSPYYGTSGTMSKTQYF,TGTGCCAGCAGCGTATCTCCTTACTACGGGACTAGCGGGACCATGTCAAAGACCCAGTACTTC
TRBD1,TRBJ1-2,NA,TRBV3-1/TRBV3-2,CASSPTDRDYGYTF,TGTGCCAGCAGTCCCACCGACAGGGACTATGGCTACACCTTC
NA,TRBJ1-4,NA,TRBV7-9,CASSFPYEKLFF,TGTGCCAGCAGCTTCCCTTATGAAAAACTGTTTTTT
TRBD2,TRBJ2-1,NA,TRBV28,CASSALAGGGYNEQFF,TGTGCCAGCAGTGCGCTTGCGGGAGGGGGGTACAATGAGCAGTTCTTC
TRBD2,TRBJ2-2,NA,TRBV11-2,CASSLTRGANTGELFF,TGTGCCAGCAGCTTAACTCGGGGGGCGAACACCGGGGAGCTGTTTTTT
TRBD1,TRBJ1-4,once,TRBV29-1,CSVEDPNRGVDEKLFF,TGCAGCGTTGAAGACCCAAACAGGGGGGTCGATGAAAAACTGTTTTTT
NA,TRBJ1-5,NA,TRBV9,CASSPTGLSNQPQHF,TGTGCCAGCAGCCCGACAGGTCTTAGCAATCAGCCCCAGCATTTT
TRBD1,TRBJ1-5,NA,TRBV6-2/TRBV6-3,CASSYTGQGYLAQHF,TGTGCCAGCAGTTACACCGGACAGGGTTATCTAGCCCAGCATTTT
TRBD2,TRBJ2-1,NA,TRBV28,CASTPSGGYNEQFF,TGTGCCAGCACCCCTAGCGGGGGATACAATGAGCAGTTCTTC
NA,TRBJ1-5,NA,TRBV2,CASSRGAGEPQHF,TGTGCCAGCAGTCGGGGGGCTGGGGAGCCCCAGCATTTT
TRBD2,TRBJ2-3,NA,TRBV7-3,CASAQIAGASGDTQYF,TGTGCCAGCGCTCAGATAGCGGGGGCGTCAGGAGATACGCAGTATTTT
NA,TRBJ1-2,NA,TRBV7-9,CASSLVATAYGYTF,TGTGCCAGCAGCTTAGTTGCCACAGCTTATGGCTACACCTTC
TRBD2,TRBJ2-1,NA,TRBV6-2/TRBV6-3,CASSLTTSGGAGNEQFF,TGTGCCAGCAGCCTAACGACTAGCGGGGGGGCAGGTAATGAGCAGTTCTTC
TRBD2,TRBJ2-1,NA,TRBV7-3,CASSFSGLAGRGEQFF,TGTGCCAGCAGCTTCTCGGGACTAGCAGGACGGGGTGAGCAGTTCTTC
NA,TRBJ2-7,NA,TRBV7-2,CASSLAARGDYEQYF,TGTGCCAGCAGCTTAGCGGCCAGGGGAGACTACGAGCAGTACTTC
NA,TRBJ1-2,NA,TRBV5-6,CASSQGAKDGYTF,TGTGCCAGCAGCCAAGGAGCCAAGGATGGCTACACCTTC
TRBD1,TRBJ1-1,NA,TRBV7-9,CASRLLDRVTEAFF,TGTGCCAGCAGGCTTCTGGACAGGGTGACTGAAGCTTTCTTT
NA,TRBJ2-1,once,TRBV4-3,CASSQDKRSYNEQFF,TGCGCCAGCAGCCAAGATAAGCGGAGTTACAATGAGCAGTTCTTC
TRBD2,TRBJ2-1,NA,TRBV27,CASSYRTSGRQDEQFF,TGTGCCAGCAGTTACCGGACTAGCGGGAGACAAGATGAGCAGTTCTTC
NA,TRBJ2-7,NA,TRBV5-1,CASSRDTSYEQYF,TGCGCCAGCAGCCGGGACACCTCCTACGAGCAGTACTTC
NA,TRBJ1-2,NA,TRBV4-3,CASSQQEGTNYGYTF,TGCGCCAGCAGCCAGCAAGAAGGGACAAACTATGGCTACACCTTC
TRBD1,TRBJ1-2,NA,TRBV5-6,CASSGTGGNYGYTF,TGTGCCAGCAGCGGAACAGGGGGGAACTATGGCTACACCTTC
NA,TRBJ1-1,NA,TRBV27,CASSLLGASTEAFF,TGTGCCAGCAGTTTACTGGGGGCGAGCACTGAAGCTTTCTTT
NA,TRBJ1-5,NA,TRBV18,CASSPMGGAESGNQPQHF,TGTGCCAGCTCACCGATGGGTGGGGCGGAATCAGGCAATCAGCCCCAGCATTTT
TRBD1,TRBJ1-1,NA,TRBV10-3,CAIRRGLDRAEAFF,TGTGCCATCAGGAGAGGACTGGACAGGGCTGAAGCTTTCTTT